This T cell receptor (beta chain) was sequenced in a study of post-analysis software for immune sequencing data. Study outcomes and limitations: Significantly lower normalized Chao1 diversity was seen in multiple sclerosis patients than in controls. About five TRBV segments were more frequent in patients than controls; TRBV5-6, TRBV5-1 and TRBV20-1 belonged to this group.

The CDR3 is 15 amino acids. The V gene's germline CDR1 is SQVTM and CDR2 ANQGSEA. V was pared by 5 bases and J by 3 bases, with 7 bases of the junction left unmatched. Note on this clonotype: The antigen is unknown.

Unique molecular identifiers were built into the TCR beta cDNA libraries. TCRdb redid the calling of the PCR reads with MiXCR, one entry per CDR3 protein. The table has fewer than 550,000 distinct CDR3 sequences, roughly 34% seen once. The rearrangement uses TRBV29-1 and TRBJ2-7, with 13 bases lining up with TRBD2. The origin of this receptor is a girl aged 2 to 17 with multiple sclerosis. Material for sequencing was blood. DNA of the CDR3: TGCAGCGTTTCAAGACTAGCGGGGGGCCGCTACGAGCAGTACTTC. Its protein product is CSVSRLAGGRYEQYF.